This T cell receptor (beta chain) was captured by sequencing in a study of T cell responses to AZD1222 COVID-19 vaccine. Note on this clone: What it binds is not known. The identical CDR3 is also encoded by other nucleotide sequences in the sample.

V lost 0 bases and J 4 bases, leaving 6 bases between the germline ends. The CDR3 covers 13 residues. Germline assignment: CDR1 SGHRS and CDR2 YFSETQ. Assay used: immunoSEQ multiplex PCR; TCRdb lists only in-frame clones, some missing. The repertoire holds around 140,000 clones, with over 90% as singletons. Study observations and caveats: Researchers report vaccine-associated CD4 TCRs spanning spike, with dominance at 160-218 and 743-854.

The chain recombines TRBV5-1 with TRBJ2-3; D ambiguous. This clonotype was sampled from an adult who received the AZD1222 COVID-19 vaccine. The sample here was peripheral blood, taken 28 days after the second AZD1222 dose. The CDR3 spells CASSLGVADTQYF. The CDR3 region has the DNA TGCGCCAGCAGCTTGGGGGTAGCAGATACGCAGTATTTT. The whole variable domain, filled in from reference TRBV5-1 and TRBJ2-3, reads KAGVTQTPRYLIKTRGQQVTLSCSPISGHRSVSWYQQTPGQGLQFLFEYFSETQRNKGNFPGRFSGRQFSNSRSEMNVSTLELGDSALYLCASSLGVADTQYFGPGTRLTVL.